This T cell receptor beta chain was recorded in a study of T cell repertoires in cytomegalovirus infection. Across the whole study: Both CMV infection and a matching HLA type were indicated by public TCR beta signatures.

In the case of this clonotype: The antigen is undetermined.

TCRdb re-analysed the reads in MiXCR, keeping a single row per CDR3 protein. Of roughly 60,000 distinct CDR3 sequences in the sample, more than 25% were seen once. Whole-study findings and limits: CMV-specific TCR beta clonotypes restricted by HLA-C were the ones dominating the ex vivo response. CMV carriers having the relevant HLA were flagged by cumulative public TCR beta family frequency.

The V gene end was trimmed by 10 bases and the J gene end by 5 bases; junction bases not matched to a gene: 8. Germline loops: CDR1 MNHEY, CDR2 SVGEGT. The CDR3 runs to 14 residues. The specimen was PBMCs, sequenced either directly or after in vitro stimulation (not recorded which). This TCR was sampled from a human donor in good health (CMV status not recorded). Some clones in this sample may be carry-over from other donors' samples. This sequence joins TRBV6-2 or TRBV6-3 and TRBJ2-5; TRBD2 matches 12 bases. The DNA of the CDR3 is TGTGCCACCCTAAGGACTAGCGGGACGGAGACCCAGTACTTC. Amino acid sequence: CATLRTSGTETQYF.